This entry lists 8 T cell receptor beta chains sequenced from one sample in a study of prognosis after radiotherapy for stage I lung cancer. By two-round multiplex PCR, the TCR beta CDR3 was amplified from genomic DNA. First-round PCR, the initial amplification, used primers specific to each TRBV and TRBJ gene. TCRdb itself ran the multiplex PCR reads through MiXCR, one entry per CDR3 protein. The data hold about 27,000 distinct CDR3 sequences, with about 45% observed a single time. Sequences were derived from PBMCs, sampled before or after stereotactic body radiation therapy (not recorded which). These receptors all come from a donor over 45 with non-small cell lung cancer.

This rearrangement joins TRBV6-2 or TRBV6-3 to TRBJ2-1; TRBD2 might be the D (6 bases). The CDR3 has 12 amino acids. Trimming took off 7 bases at V and 6 bases at J, with 10 bases between the two ends. Per germline, CDR1 MNHEY and CDR2 SVGEGT. CDR3 loop: CASISEGNEQFF. In nucleotides, the CDR3 is TGTGCCAGCATCTCGGAGGGCAATGAGCAGTTCTTC.

Comments on this clonotype: Given the absence of the conserved phenylalanine or tryptophan at the CDR3 end, a read error is likely. The CDR3 bases are TGTGACAGCAGCGCGTCGGGGGTTAGCAATCAGCCCCAGCATCTT. The encoded protein is CDSSASGVSNQPQHL. The chain has TRBV6-1 and TRBJ1-5, with D possibly matching TRBD1 (5 bases). Germline V CDR1 and CDR2: MNHNS, SASEGT. The CDR3 has 15 residues.

This clonotype was observed many times. Being one base from a much bigger clone, this may be a read error. The CDR3 bases are TGTGCCAGCAGTACCAACTTAGGGGGGGAATGGTACGAGCAGTACTTC. This gives the protein CASSTNLGGEWYEQYF. V usage is TRBV6-1 and J usage is TRBJ2-7; the D gene is possibly TRBD2 (7 bases). Germline loops: CDR1 MNHNS, CDR2 SASEGT. Trimming stripped 5 bases from V and 4 bases from J, with 21 bases between. The CDR3 runs to 16 residues.

This clonotype is categorized as medium-sized (0.01 to 0.1%). The genes are TRBV15 and TRBJ1-4; 9 nucleotides align to TRBD1. The CDR3 consists of 15 residues. CDR1 and CDR2 from the germline V gene are LNHNV and YYDKDF (reference sequence). The V and J ends lost 4 bases and 7 bases, in that order; junction bases with no gene match: 7. CDR3 protein: CATSIDRGWSEKLFF. The CDR3 bases are TGTGCCACCAGCATTGACAGGGGGTGGAGTGAAAAACTGTTTTTT.

Concerning this clonotype: Since a much larger clone is just one base distant, this may be a read error. The chain recombines TRBV4-2 with TRBJ1-2, with D unresolved. The CDR3 spans 15 residues. CDR1 is LGHNA, CDR2 YNFKEQ, per germline. The chain's CDR3 is CTSSQEGFGSDGYTF. DNA for the CDR3: TGTACCAGCAGCCAAGAAGGGTTCGGGTCCGACGGCTACACCTTC.

By share, this clonotype ranks as medium-sized. The chain combines TRBV19 with TRBJ1-2, with 7 positions matching TRBD1. The germline V gene encodes CDR1 LNHDA and CDR2 SQIVND (reference sequence). The CDR3 sequence is 12 residues long. Germline trimming cut 6 bases from V and 5 bases from J; bases unmatched to any gene: 3. The CDR3 region has the DNA TGTGCCAGTAGCAAGACAGGGTATGGCTACACCTTC. It specifies CASSKTGYGYTF. Full variable domain (remainder filled in from reference TRBV19 and TRBJ1-2): DGGITQSPKYLFRKEGQNVTLSCEQNLNHDAMYWYRQDPGQGLRLIYYSQIVNDFQKGDIAEGYSVSREKKESFPLTVTSAQKNPTAFYLCASSKTGYGYTFGSGTRLTVV.

Comments on this clonotype: A single base separates this from a much larger clone, so it may be a read error. V is TRBV6-1 and J is TRBJ2-5; 7 bases match TRBD2. Germline CDR1 reads MNHNS; CDR2 reads SASEGT. The CDR3 loop spans 16 amino acids. V was pared by 5 bases and J by 3 bases, with 12 bases of the junction left unmatched. As DNA, the CDR3 is TGTGCCAGCAGTCATCCTTCGCCGGGACTAAAAGAGACCCAGTACTTC. It translates to CASSHPSPGLKETQYF.

CDR3 loop: CASSLYPGVGNEQFF. The DNA for the CDR3 is TGTGCCAGCAGCTTATATCCGGGAGTCGGTAATGAGCAGTTCTTC. J is TRBJ2-1 and V is TRBV7-3; TRBD2 is a possible D gene (6 bases). V was shortened by 2 bases and J by 7 bases, with 15 bases between the two germline ends. Germline lookup yields CDR1 SGHTA and CDR2 FQGTGA. CDR3 length: 15 amino acids.